This passage covers 14 T cell receptor beta chains from one sample sequenced in a study of cytomegalovirus exposure and HLA in healthy donors. This PCR relied on a set of 60 Vbeta primers and 13 Jbeta primers. The assay was immunoSEQ multiplex PCR, and TCRdb's table has in-frame clones only and misses some. There are about 120,000 clones in the sample; roughly four fifths occur only once, and around 2% lies in the top ten. Sequenced sample: PBMCs. The origin of the receptors is a man aged 35 to 55 in good health and CMV-seronegative.

In regard to this clone: A read error may produce the germline difference seen at one junction end. The CDR3: CAWSSGVAKNSQYF. CDR3 bases: TGTGCCTGGAGTAGCGGGGTAGCCAAAAACAGTCAGTACTTC. J is TRBJ2-4 and V is TRBV30; TRBD2 matches 7 bases. The CDR3 is made up of 14 amino acids. Germline CDR1 reads GTSNPN; CDR2 reads SVGIG (reference sequence).

This chain joins TRBV6-5 and TRBJ1-1; 7 nucleotides line up with TRBD1. The CDR3 totals 11 residues. Germline assignment: CDR1 MNHEY and CDR2 SVGAGI. With V trimmed by 7 bases and J by 10 bases, 6 bases remained unmatched. This chain's CDR3 is CASIGQGGAFF. DNA of the CDR3: TGTGCCAGCATCGGCCAGGGGGGAGCTTTCTTT.

This chain joins TRBV4-1 and TRBJ1-2, with D perhaps matching TRBD1 (6 bases). Germline V gene sequence: CDR1 MGHRA, CDR2 YSYEKL. The CDR3 extends over 16 amino acids. Trimming took 0 bases from V and 8 from J, leaving 19 bases between them. The CDR3 spells CASSQEIQGLGAGYTF. The CDR3 DNA is TGCGCCAGCAGCCAAGAGATACAGGGTTTAGGGGCAGGCTACACCTTC.

This clone occurred once. This chain links TRBV4-3 with TRBJ1-4, with TRBD1 as a possible D gene (6 bases). CDR1 and CDR2 from the germline V gene are LGHNA and YSLEER. V was cut by 8 bases and J by 5 bases, with 18 bases left in between. This CDR3 is built from 15 residues. The CDR3 is CASAQIGTPNEKLFF. The CDR3 region has the DNA TGCGCCAGCGCGCAGATCGGGACACCAAATGAAAAACTGTTTTTT.

The chain joins TRBV27 to TRBJ2-2, with D unresolved. This CDR3 has 15 amino acids. V was trimmed by 5 bases and J by 5 bases, leaving 15 bases between them. Germline lookup yields CDR1 MNHEY and CDR2 SMNVEV (reference sequence). CDR3 sequence (DNA): TGTGCCAGCAGTATACCACGAGATCCTACCGGGGAGCTGTTTTTT. As protein: CASSIPRDPTGELFF.

The CDR3 sequence: CASSGRGGYEQYF. In DNA, the CDR3 is TGTGCCAGCAGCGGGAGGGGGGGCTACGAGCAGTACTTC. This chain uses TRBV7-8 with TRBJ2-7, with D perhaps matching TRBD2 (7 bases). V gave up 5 bases and J gave up 3 bases, with 11 bases separating them. Germline V lookup: CDR1 SGHVS, CDR2 FQNEAQ. This CDR3 is 13 amino acids long.

Points on this clone: A read error may account for a junction end that differs from germline. The chain couples TRBV4-3 to TRBJ2-4, with 9 bases lining up with TRBD1. Germline lookup yields CDR1 LGHNA and CDR2 YSLEER. CDR3 size: 15 residues. CDR3 DNA sequence: TGCGCCAGCAGCCAAGTCCCGGGACAGGGTAACAGTCAGTACTTC. Translated: CASSQVPGQGNSQYF.

This chain joins TRBV19 and TRBJ1-6; a weak D match, TRBD1 (6 bases). Germline V CDR1 and CDR2: LNHDA, SQIVND (reference sequence). The CDR3 spans 14 residues. Deletions cut 8 bases from V and 9 bases from J, with 17 bases between. The chain's CDR3 is CASVGRFRGSPLHF. The CDR3 region has the DNA TGTGCCAGTGTCGGACGGTTCAGGGGTTCACCCCTCCACTTT. The variable domain in full, with the rest retrieved from reference TRBV19 and TRBJ1-6, is DGGITQSPKYLFRKEGQNVTLSCEQNLNHDAMYWYRQDPGQGLRLIYYSQIVNDFQKGDIAEGYSVSREKKESFPLTVTSAQKNPTAFYLCASVGRFRGSPLHFGNGTRLTVT.

As for this clone: The same CDR3 can be traced to other DNA sequences in this sample. The chain has TRBV7-9 and TRBJ2-7; no definite D call. The germline gives CDR1 SEHNR, CDR2 FQNEAQ (reference sequence). The CDR3 has 11 amino acids. V was clipped by 8 bases and J by 4 bases, with 9 bases between them. The CDR3 region is CASVGTYEQYF. The CDR3 coding sequence is TGTGCCAGCGTGGGCACTTACGAGCAGTACTTC.

The V and J genes are TRBV21-1 and TRBJ2-4; the table's D gene call, TRBD1, was not cross checked with the DNA. TRBV21-1 is deemed a pseudogene. CDR3 length equals 13 residues. CDR3 sequence: CARYSPTPDSQYF. In nucleotides, the CDR3 is TGTGCCCGCTACTCTCCCACCCCGGACAGTCAGTACTTC.

This clone appeared a few times. J is TRBJ2-5 and V is TRBV27; 10 bases line up with TRBD1. The J call is uncertain, as TRBJ2-7 better fits the DNA end. The CDR3 has 16 residues. Germline V CDR1 and CDR2: MNHEY, SMNVEV (reference sequence). CDR3 sequence: CASSFFTDRGQREQYF. For the CDR3, the DNA is TGTGCCAGCAGTTTCTTTACCGACAGGGGGCAGCGCGAGCAGTACTTC.

This rearrangement joins TRBV29-1 to TRBJ2-7; D is unresolved. Germline CDR1 reads SQVTM; CDR2 reads ANQGSEA. The V and J ends lost 4 bases and 1 base respectively, with 8 bases between them. CDR3 length: 12 amino acids. For the CDR3, the DNA is TGCAGCGTTGTGGCCAGTTCCTACGAGCAGTACTTC. It is translated as CSVVASSYEQYF.

This clone was observed a handful of times. The rearrangement joins TRBV29-1 to TRBJ2-5; TRBD1 agrees at 7 bases. After removal of 7 bases from V and 6 bases from J, the junction contained 5 bases not matched to a gene. This CDR3 contains 11 residues. CDR1 SQVTM and CDR2 ANQGSEA come from the germline V gene. CDR3 in DNA: TGCAGCGGCGACAGGGATCAGACCCAGTACTTC. It specifies CSGDRDQTQYF.

V usage is TRBV6-5 and J usage is TRBJ2-2; TRBD1 agrees at 9 bases. The CDR3 loop spans 14 amino acids. J lost 5 bases, V lost 6 bases, and 4 bases had no gene match. Germline lookup yields CDR1 MNHEY and CDR2 SVGAGI. CDR3 region: CASRTDRGTGELFF. The CDR3, as DNA: TGTGCCAGCAGAACCGACAGGGGGACCGGGGAGCTGTTTTTT.